This T cell receptor beta chain was captured in a study of blood T cell repertoires in COVID-19. Whole-study context: Sites in the United States, Italy and Spain provided acute and convalescent COVID-19 samples.

The V end was cut by 3 bases, the J end by 1 base, with 12 bases between. The CDR3 spans 14 residues. In germline, CDR1 is DFQATT, CDR2 SNEGSKA (reference sequence). Seattle patients were enrolled during active infection and followed longitudinally. In the original workflow: Estimates of nucleated cell counts were drawn from the amplification of reference gene primers. Sequencing was performed with immunoSEQ multiplex PCR; in TCRdb, only in-frame clones are kept and a portion is missing. The V and J calls and clone size were taken over from that table, and D and trimming were inferred from the DNA. The data hold 350,000 or so clones, with roughly 86% observed a single time.

The V call is TRBV20-1, the J call TRBJ2-5; possibly TRBD2 for D (5 bases). The sequencing input was peripheral blood. This TCR came from a woman between 25 and 40 years old with COVID-19, enrolled during active disease. The CDR3 DNA reads TGCAGTGCTAGTCCCACTAGACTCCAAGAGACCCAGTACTTC. Its protein product is CSASPTRLQETQYF.